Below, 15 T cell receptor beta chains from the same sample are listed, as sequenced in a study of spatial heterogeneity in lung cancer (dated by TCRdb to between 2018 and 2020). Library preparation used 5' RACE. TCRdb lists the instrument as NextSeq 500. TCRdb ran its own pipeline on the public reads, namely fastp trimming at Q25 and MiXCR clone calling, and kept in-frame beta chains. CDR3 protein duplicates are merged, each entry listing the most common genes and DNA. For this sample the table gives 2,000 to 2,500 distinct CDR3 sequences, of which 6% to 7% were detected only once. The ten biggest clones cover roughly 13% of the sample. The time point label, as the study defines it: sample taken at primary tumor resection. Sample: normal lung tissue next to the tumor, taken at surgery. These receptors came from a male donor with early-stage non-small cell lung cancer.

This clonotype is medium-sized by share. The DNA of the CDR3 is TGTGCCAGCTCACCAGGGGGCACAGATACGCAGTATTTT. Translation gives CASSPGGTDTQYF. The rearrangement uses TRBV18 and TRBJ2-3; D not resolved. Germline assignment: CDR1 KGHSH and CDR2 LQKENI. The V end was cut by 2 bases, the J end by 1 base, with 4 bases between. This CDR3 has 13 residues.

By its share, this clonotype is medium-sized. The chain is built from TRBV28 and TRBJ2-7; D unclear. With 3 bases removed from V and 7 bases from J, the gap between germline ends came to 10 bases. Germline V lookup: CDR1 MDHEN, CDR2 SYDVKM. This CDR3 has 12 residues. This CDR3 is CASSLAHTEQYF. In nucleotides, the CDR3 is TGTGCCAGCAGTTTGGCACATACTGAGCAGTACTTC.

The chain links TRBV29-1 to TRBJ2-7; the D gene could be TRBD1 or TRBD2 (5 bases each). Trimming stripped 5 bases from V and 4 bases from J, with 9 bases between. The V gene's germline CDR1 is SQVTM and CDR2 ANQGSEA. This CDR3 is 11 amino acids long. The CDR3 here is CSVLGVYEQYF. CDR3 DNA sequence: TGCAGCGTTTTGGGGGTATACGAGCAGTACTTC.

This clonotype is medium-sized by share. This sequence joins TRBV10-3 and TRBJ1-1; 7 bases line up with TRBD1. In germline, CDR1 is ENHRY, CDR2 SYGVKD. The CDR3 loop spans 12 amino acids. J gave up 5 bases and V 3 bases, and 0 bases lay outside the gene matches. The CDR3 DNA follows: TGTGCCATCAGTGACAGGGGGACTGAAGCTTTCTTT. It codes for CAISDRGTEAFF.

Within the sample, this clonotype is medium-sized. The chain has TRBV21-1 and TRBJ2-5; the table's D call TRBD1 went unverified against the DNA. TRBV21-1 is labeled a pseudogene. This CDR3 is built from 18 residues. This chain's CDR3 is CASSKDVRGQGYQETQYF. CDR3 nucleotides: TGTGCCAGCAGCAAAGACGTTCGGGGACAGGGGTACCAAGAGACCCAGTACTTC.

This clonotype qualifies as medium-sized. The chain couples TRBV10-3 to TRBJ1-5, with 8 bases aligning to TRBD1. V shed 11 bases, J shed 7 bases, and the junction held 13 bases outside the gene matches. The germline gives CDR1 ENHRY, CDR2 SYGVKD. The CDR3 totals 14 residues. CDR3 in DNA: TGTGCCGCCGCCGGTCCAGGGGGCGGCCAGCCCCAGCATTTT. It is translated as CAAAGPGGGQPQHF.

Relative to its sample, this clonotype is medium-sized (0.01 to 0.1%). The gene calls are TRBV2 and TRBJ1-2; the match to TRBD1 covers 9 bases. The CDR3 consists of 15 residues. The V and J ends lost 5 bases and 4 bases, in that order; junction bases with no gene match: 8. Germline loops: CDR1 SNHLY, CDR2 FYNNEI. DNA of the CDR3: TGTGCCAGCAGTCCTGGGACAGGGTCTCGCTATGGCTACACCTTC. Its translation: CASSPGTGSRYGYTF.

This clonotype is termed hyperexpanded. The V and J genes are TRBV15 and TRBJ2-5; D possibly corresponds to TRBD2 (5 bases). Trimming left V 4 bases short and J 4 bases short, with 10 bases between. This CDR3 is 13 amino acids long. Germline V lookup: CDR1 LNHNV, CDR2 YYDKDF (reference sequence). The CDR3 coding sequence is TGTGCCACCAGCATCTCGGCGGGAGAGACCCAGTACTTC. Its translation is CATSISAGETQYF.

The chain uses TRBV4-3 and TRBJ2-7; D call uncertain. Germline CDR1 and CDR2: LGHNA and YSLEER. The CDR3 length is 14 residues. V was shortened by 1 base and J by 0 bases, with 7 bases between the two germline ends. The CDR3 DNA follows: TGCGCCAGCAGCCAAGGGGAACTCTCCTACGAGCAGTACTTC. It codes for CASSQGELSYEQYF.

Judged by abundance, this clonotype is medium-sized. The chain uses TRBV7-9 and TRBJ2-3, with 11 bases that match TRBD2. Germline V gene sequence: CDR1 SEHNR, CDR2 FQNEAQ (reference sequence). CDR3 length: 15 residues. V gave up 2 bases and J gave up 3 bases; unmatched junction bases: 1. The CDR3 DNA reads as TGTGCCAGCAGCTTAACTAGCGGGAGAACAGATACGCAGTATTTT. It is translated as CASSLTSGRTDTQYF.

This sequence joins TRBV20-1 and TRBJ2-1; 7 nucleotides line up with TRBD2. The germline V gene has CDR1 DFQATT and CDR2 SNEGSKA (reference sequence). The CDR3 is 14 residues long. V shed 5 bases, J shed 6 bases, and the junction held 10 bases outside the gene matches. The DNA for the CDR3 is TGCAGTGCTGGTCGCGGGGGTTGGAGCAATGAGCAGTTCTTC. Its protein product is CSAGRGGWSNEQFF.

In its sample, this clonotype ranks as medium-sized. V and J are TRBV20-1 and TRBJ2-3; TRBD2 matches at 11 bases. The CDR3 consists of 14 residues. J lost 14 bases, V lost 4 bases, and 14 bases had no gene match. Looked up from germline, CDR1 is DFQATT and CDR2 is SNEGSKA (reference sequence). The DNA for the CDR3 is TGCAGTGCTACAGGGACTAGCGGCAACCACTATCTGTATTTT. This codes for CSATGTSGNHYLYF.

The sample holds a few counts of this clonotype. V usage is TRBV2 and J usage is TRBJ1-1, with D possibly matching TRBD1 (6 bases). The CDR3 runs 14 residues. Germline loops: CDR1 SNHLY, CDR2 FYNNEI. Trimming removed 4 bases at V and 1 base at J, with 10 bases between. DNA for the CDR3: TGTGCCAGCAGTGCGGACAGAGGGAACACTGAAGCTTTCTTT. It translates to CASSADRGNTEAFF.

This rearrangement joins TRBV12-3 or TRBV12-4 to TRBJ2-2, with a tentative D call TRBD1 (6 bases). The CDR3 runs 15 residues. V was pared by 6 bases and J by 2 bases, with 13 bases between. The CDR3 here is CASRRTDLNTGELFF. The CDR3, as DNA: TGTGCCAGCAGACGGACAGATCTTAACACCGGGGAGCTGTTTTTT.

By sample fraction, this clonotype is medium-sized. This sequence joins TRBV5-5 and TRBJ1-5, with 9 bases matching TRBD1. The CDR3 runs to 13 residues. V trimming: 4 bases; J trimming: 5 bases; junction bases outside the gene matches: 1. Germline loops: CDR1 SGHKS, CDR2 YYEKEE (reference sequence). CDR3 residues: CASSTGGDQPQHF. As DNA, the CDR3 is TGTGCCAGCAGCACAGGGGGCGATCAGCCCCAGCATTTT.